Below, one T cell receptor (beta chain) is given with its context. What it binds is unknown. Peptide-pool stimulation followed by sequencing identified expanded antigen-specific CD4+ clonotypes in the ViraFEST assay. Following an approximately 11-day culture, CD4+ T cells were purified. According to PCR results, the person was infected with SARS-CoV-2 between March and December 2020. Each participant was given two doses of one vaccine (BNT162b2 or mRNA-1273). V was shortened by 6 bases and J by 4 bases, with 11 bases between the two germline ends. The CDR3 is 13 residues long. Germline CDR1 reads SNHLY; CDR2 reads FYNNEI. The sample comes from a study of vaccination effects on CD4 cells after COVID-19. Study details: Once vaccinated, a few convalescent patients were sampled both early and late afterward.

Measured with immunoSEQ multiplex PCR; TCRdb has only the in-frame clones, and not every one. The table has 15,000 or so clones, less than 85% seen once; the top ten hold 15% to 20%. The receptor comes from a human donor who had a prior SARS-CoV-2 infection. V usage is TRBV2 and J usage is TRBJ2-3, with a tentative D call TRBD1 (5 bases). The sample consisted of CD4+ T cells from PBMCs cultured with SARS-CoV-2 spike peptides, taken after COVID-19 vaccination. Here the CDR3 DNA reads TGTGCCAGCAGAGGAGACAGTCCAGATACGCAGTATTTT. Its protein product is CASRGDSPDTQYF.